The 27 T cell receptor beta chains presented below share a single source sample, sequenced in a study of glioma-infiltrating T cells. Using RNA template, CDR3s of TCR alpha and beta were amplified with iRepertoire arm-PCR. One entry per CDR3 protein results from TCRdb running MiXCR on the multiplex PCR reads. The repertoire consists of about 45,000 distinct CDR3 sequences, with 20% to 25% occurring once and the leading ten covering 6% to 7%. Material for sequencing was glioma tissue, nonneoplastic brain tissue, or PBMCs (not recorded which). The source is a human donor with low-grade glioma or glioblastoma, undergoing nonglioma brain surgery, or in good health (not recorded which).

By share, this clonotype ranks as medium-sized (0.01 to 0.1%). This chain links TRBV6-1 with TRBJ1-2; tentatively, D is TRBD1 (5 bases). The CDR3 runs 13 residues. Trimming left V 4 bases short and J 2 bases short, with 8 bases between. Germline V gene sequence: CDR1 MNHNS, CDR2 SASEGT. CDR3 protein: CASSVDRNYGYTF. CDR3 sequence (DNA): TGTGCCAGCAGTGTTGACAGAAACTATGGCTACACCTTC.

Remarks on this clonotype: Mismatch with germline at one junction end may stem from a read error. The chain uses TRBV28 and TRBJ2-5; 7 nucleotides agree with TRBD2. The CDR3 is 16 amino acids. Germline CDR1 MDHEN, CDR2 SYDVKM. CDR3 DNA: TGTGCTAGCAGTCCTTCAGCGGGAAAGGATCTAGAGACCCAGTACTTC. Translation gives CASSPSAGKDLETQYF.

This chain links TRBV4-1 with TRBJ1-6; TRBD1 might be the D (6 bases). CDR1 MGHRA and CDR2 YSYEKL come from the germline V gene. Trimming removed 1 base at V and 9 bases at J, with 10 bases between. CDR3 size: 14 residues. The CDR3: CASSQAGEGSPLHF. In DNA form, the CDR3 reads TGCGCCAGCAGCCAAGCAGGGGAGGGTTCACCCCTCCACTTT.

This clonotype was recorded only once. One junction end disagrees with the germline gene, perhaps due to a read error. This sequence joins TRBV2 and TRBJ1-1, with 7 nucleotides matching TRBD1. The CDR3 covers 16 residues. Germline-derived CDR1 and CDR2 are SNHLY and FYNNEI. Written as DNA, the CDR3 is TGTGCCAGCAGTGAGACAGGGAGCTCGGCTAACACTAAAGCTTTCTTT. This codes for CASSETGSSANTKAFF.

This clonotype was seen once. This may come from a read error, since a much larger clone is one base off. The chain employs TRBV5-1 and TRBJ2-7, with 8 bases identical to TRBD1. From germline, CDR1 is SGHRS and CDR2 YFSETQ. The CDR3 is 13 residues long. CDR3 sequence: CASSFGQGYKQYF. The CDR3 DNA is TGCGCCAGCAGCTTCGGACAGGGCTACAAGCAGTACTTC. Full variable domain (remainder filled in from reference TRBV5-1 and TRBJ2-7): KAGVTQTPRYLIKTRGQQVTLSCSPISGHRSVSWYQQTPGQGLQFLFEYFSETQRNKGNFPGRFSGRQFSNSRSEMNVSTLELGDSALYLCASSFGQGYKQYFGPGTRLTVT.

This clonotype came up a few times. V is TRBV5-1 and J is TRBJ2-5, with D possibly matching TRBD2 (6 bases). Trimming removed 4 bases from V and 1 base from J, with 14 bases in between. Germline CDR1 is SGHRS and CDR2 is YFSETQ. The CDR3 runs to 15 residues. In DNA, the CDR3 is TGCGCCAGCAGCCCGGCCGGGACTTCCCAAGAGACCCAGTACTTC. Its protein product is CASSPAGTSQETQYF. Supplemented by reference TRBV5-1 and TRBJ2-5, the full variable domain reads KAGVTQTPRYLIKTRGQQVTLSCSPISGHRSVSWYQQTPGQGLQFLFEYFSETQRNKGNFPGRFSGRQFSNSRSEMNVSTLELGDSALYLCASSPAGTSQETQYFGPGTRLLVL.

There are many counts of this clonotype. CDR3 bases: TGTGCCAGCTCACAGGGGAGGAATAGCAATCAGCCCCAGCATTTT. Encoded protein: CASSQGRNSNQPQHF. J is TRBJ1-5 and V is TRBV18; D may be TRBD1 (5 bases). The germline gives CDR1 KGHSH, CDR2 LQKENI. Trimming removed 4 bases at V and 0 bases at J, with 10 bases between. This CDR3 is built from 15 residues.

This clonotype was seen ten or more times. This chain joins TRBV4-1 and TRBJ2-7; the match to TRBD2 covers 13 bases. The CDR3 is 16 amino acids. Germline V CDR1 and CDR2: MGHRA, YSYEKL. V gave up 1 base and J gave up 3 bases; unmatched junction bases: 3. Here the CDR3 reads CASSQGLAGGSYEQYF. CDR3 coding DNA: TGCGCCAGCAGCCAAGGACTAGCGGGGGGTAGCTACGAGCAGTACTTC.

This clonotype has ten or more counts. This chain uses TRBV4-1 with TRBJ2-5; tentative D call: TRBD2 (6 bases). The CDR3 spans 14 residues. The V end lost 3 bases, the J end lost 2 bases, and 10 bases lay between the germline ends. Germline CDR1 MGHRA, CDR2 YSYEKL. The CDR3 spells CASSQKLAQETQYF. DNA of the CDR3: TGCGCCAGCAGCCAGAAACTAGCACAAGAGACCCAGTACTTC.

The chain couples TRBV12-3 or TRBV12-4 to TRBJ2-5, with no clear D. V was cut by 3 bases and J by 1 base, with 18 bases left in between. The CDR3 loop spans 17 amino acids. The DNA of the CDR3 is TGTGCCAGCAGTTTCTATGGCTCTTACACCTCCCAAGAGACCCAGTACTTC. This translates into CASSFYGSYTSQETQYF.

This clonotype was recorded a few times. The chain employs TRBV12-3 or TRBV12-4 and TRBJ2-5, with a possible D match to TRBD1 (7 bases). V lost 6 bases to trimming and J lost 7 bases, with 24 bases between them. This CDR3 comprises 16 residues. CDR3 sequence: CASSPYQGDSEWTQYF. CDR3 DNA sequence: TGTGCCAGCAGCCCATACCAGGGGGACTCGGAGTGGACCCAGTACTTC.

The chain joins TRBV18 to TRBJ2-7, with 10 bases aligning to TRBD2. V lost 4 bases and J lost 2; bases outside the gene matches: 5. Germline-derived CDR1 and CDR2 are KGHSH and LQKENI. The CDR3 sequence is 15 residues long. The CDR3 DNA is TGTGCCAGCTCACGGAAGCGGGAGGGGGCCTACGAGCAGTACTTC. Protein: CASSRKREGAYEQYF.

This clonotype showed up many times. The chain combines TRBV10-3 with TRBJ2-5; either TRBD1 or TRBD2 may fit D (5 bases each). V dropped 4 bases and J dropped 1 base, with 10 bases sitting between them. Germline CDR1 reads ENHRY; CDR2 reads SYGVKD. The length of the CDR3 is 14 residues. The CDR3 sequence: CAISVGRTQETQYF. CDR3 DNA: TGTGCCATCAGTGTGGGACGGACCCAAGAGACCCAGTACTTC.

This clonotype was counted many times. The rearrangement joins TRBV7-2 to TRBJ2-4; 7 positions match TRBD2. The CDR3 runs to 13 residues. The germline V gene has CDR1 SGHTA and CDR2 FQGNSA. J gave up 13 bases and V 0 bases, and 6 bases lay outside the gene matches. CDR3 coding DNA: TGTGCCAGCAGCTTAGCTCCGGGGGGTGCCCAGTACTTC. Translation: CASSLAPGGAQYF.

This clonotype has a count of ten or more. The chain joins TRBV7-2 to TRBJ2-5; 12 positions agree with TRBD2. The CDR3 length is 18 residues. Germline V gene sequence: CDR1 SGHTA, CDR2 FQGNSA. The V gene end was trimmed by 3 bases and the J gene end by 2 bases; junction bases not matched to a gene: 10. DNA for the CDR3: TGTGCCAGCAGCTTCTGGACTAGCGGGGTCCCTGGGCAAGAGACCCAGTACTTC. Its protein product is CASSFWTSGVPGQETQYF.

This clonotype has a count of ten or more. The V gene is TRBV4-1, the J gene TRBJ2-3; weak D call: TRBD2 (6 bases). CDR1 is MGHRA and CDR2 is YSYEKL in the germline V gene. The CDR3 runs 16 residues. The ends were cut back, 1 base at V and 2 bases at J, with 13 bases in the middle. As DNA, the CDR3 is TGCGCCAGCAGCCAAGTCGCTAGCGCTATCACAGATACGCAGTATTTT. Translation: CASSQVASAITDTQYF.

This clonotype is labeled medium-sized. The V and J genes are TRBV28 and TRBJ2-1, with D unresolved. CDR3 size: 13 residues. CDR1 MDHEN and CDR2 SYDVKM come from the germline V gene. Trimming removed 7 bases at V and 15 bases at J, with 22 bases between. CDR3 protein: CASTMLPRSRPFF. CDR3 bases: TGTGCCAGCACCATGCTTCCACGATCCCGCCCGTTCTTC.

V and J are TRBV29-1 and TRBJ2-2, with 7 bases matching TRBD1. Germline loops: CDR1 SQVTM, CDR2 ANQGSEA. With V trimmed by 6 bases and J by 3 bases, 7 bases remained unmatched. This CDR3 spans 14 amino acids. This CDR3 reads CSVRITGDTGELFF. CDR3 nucleotide sequence: TGCAGCGTACGCATCACAGGGGACACCGGGGAGCTGTTTTTT.

A word on this clonotype: Possible read error: a much larger clone is one base away. The chain links TRBV5-1 to TRBJ2-3; D is undetermined. The CDR3 runs 15 residues. Germline CDR1 reads SGHRS; CDR2 reads YFSETQ. The CDR3 region has the DNA TGCGCCAGCAGCTTGATGGCAGTCAGCACAAATACGCAGTATTTT. It codes for CASSLMAVSTNTQYF.

This clonotype was detected ten times or more. J is TRBJ2-7 and V is TRBV4-1, with TRBD2 as a possible D gene (6 bases). The CDR3 sequence is 12 residues long. Trimming took 3 bases from V and 8 from J, leaving 11 bases between them. From germline, CDR1 is MGHRA and CDR2 YSYEKL. The CDR3 region is CASSQEGTQQYF. CDR3 bases: TGCGCCAGCAGCCAGGAGGGGACTCAGCAGTACTTC.

The table lists this clonotype with a few counts. The chain combines TRBV6-1 with TRBJ2-2; 7 bases are shared with TRBD1. V shed 6 bases and J 0 bases; nucleotides not matched to a gene: 4. The CDR3 is made up of 15 amino acids. Germline assignment: CDR1 MNHNS and CDR2 SASEGT. The CDR3 loop is CASSRQGTNTGELFF. The DNA for the CDR3 is TGTGCCAGCAGCCGACAGGGAACGAACACCGGGGAGCTGTTTTTT.

This clonotype came up a few times. The chain is built from TRBV14 and TRBJ2-5, with 8 bases lining up with TRBD2. The CDR3 is 14 amino acids. The germline CDR1 and CDR2 sequences are SGHDN and FVKESK. Trimming cost V 4 bases and J 5 bases; bases outside gene matches: 6. CDR3 in DNA: TGTGCCAGCAGCCCAGCGGGAGAGGTGGAGACCCAGTACTTC. Its protein product is CASSPAGEVETQYF.

This clonotype showed up many times. This sequence joins TRBV7-9 and TRBJ1-1, with TRBD1 identical over 8 bases. CDR3 size: 16 residues. After removal of 5 bases from V and 3 bases from J, the junction contained 11 bases not matched to a gene. Germline-derived CDR1 and CDR2 are SEHNR and FQNEAQ (reference sequence). CDR3: CASSKLWGQVDTEAFF. For the CDR3, the DNA is TGTGCCAGCAGCAAATTATGGGGACAGGTAGACACTGAAGCTTTCTTT.

This clonotype was counted between two and nine times. The genes are TRBV12-3 or TRBV12-4 and TRBJ1-2, with TRBD1 identical over 7 bases. V shed 4 bases and J 4 bases; nucleotides not matched to a gene: 12. The CDR3 totals 16 residues. The chain's CDR3 is CASSSRDSPSRYGYTF. The CDR3 coding sequence is TGTGCCAGCAGTTCTCGGGACAGCCCCTCCCGCTATGGCTACACCTTC.

This clonotype was observed a few times. The chain couples TRBV12-3 or TRBV12-4 to TRBJ1-1; no firm D call. This CDR3 spans 12 amino acids. Trimming pared 5 bases from V and 0 bases from J, leaving 4 bases between. The CDR3 DNA follows: TGTGCCAGCAGTATCATGAACACTGAAGCTTTCTTT. It encodes CASSIMNTEAFF.

J is TRBJ2-1 and V is TRBV20-1; 10 nucleotides align to TRBD2. CDR3 size: 14 residues. J was trimmed by 10 bases and V by 6 bases; bases with no gene match: 12. CDR1 is DFQATT, CDR2 SNEGSKA, per germline (reference sequence). In nucleotides, the CDR3 is TGCAGTGCCCCGAGCGGGAGGGCCGCTCAGGAGCAGTTCTTC. Translating gives CSAPSGRAAQEQFF.

This clonotype was picked up many times. The CDR3 nucleotides read TGTGCCAGTAGCGGGAGTTTCTACGAGCAGTACTTC. Its protein is CASSGSFYEQYF. The chain has TRBV2 and TRBJ2-7; 9 bases fit TRBD2. CDR1 SNHLY and CDR2 FYNNEI come from the germline V gene. The CDR3 loop spans 12 amino acids. V lost 9 bases, J lost 3 bases, and 3 bases stayed unmatched.